The 31 T cell receptor beta chains below all came from one sample that was sequenced in a study of blood T cells in healthy people across ages. Combining a sample-barcoded 5' primer with a J-beta primer mix, a second PCR ran for about 7 to 12 cycles. Using its own MiXCR run on the 5' RACE reads, TCRdb lists one record per CDR3 protein. In the table there are around 2 million distinct CDR3 sequences, about two fifths of which are singletons. Specimen: blood. Receptors were obtained from a human donor in good health.

This clonotype has just a few counts. The chain couples TRBV11-3 to TRBJ2-7; TRBD2 matches at 13 bases. The trim removed 10 bases at V and 2 bases at J, leaving 2 bases unmatched. The CDR3 totals 13 residues. Germline lookup yields CDR1 SGHNT and CDR2 YENEEA. CDR3 in DNA: TGTGCCACCGGGACTAGCGGGACCTACGAGCAGTACTTC. Translating gives CATGTSGTYEQYF. Using reference TRBV11-3 and TRBJ2-7 for the parts outside the CDR3, the full variable domain is EAGVVQSPRYKIIEKKQPVAFWCNPISGHNTLYWYLQNLGQGPELLIRYENEEAVDDSQLPKDRFSAERLKGVDSTLKIQPAELGDSAVYLCATGTSGTYEQYFGPGTRLTVT.

The chain carries TRBV6-4 and TRBJ2-2; TRBD1 aligns across 7 bases. The CDR3 has 14 amino acids. Germline V gene lookup returns CDR1 MRHNA and CDR2 SNTAGT. V was pared by 6 bases and J by 3 bases, with 4 bases of the junction left unmatched. The CDR3 sequence is CASSKDRDTGELFF. CDR3 DNA sequence: TGTGCCAGCAGCAAAGACAGGGACACCGGGGAGCTGTTTTTT.

This clonotype was recorded once. The chain couples TRBV6-2 or TRBV6-3 to TRBJ1-2, with no clear D. The CDR3 spans 14 residues. Trimming stripped 0 bases from V and 8 bases from J, with 13 bases between. CDR1 MNHEY and CDR2 SVGEGT come from the germline V gene. For the CDR3, the DNA is TGTGCCAGCAGTTACTCGATAGGTGGATCGGGCTACACCTTC. Translated, it gives CASSYSIGGSGYTF.

This chain uses TRBV29-1 with TRBJ1-2; weak D call: TRBD1 (5 bases). Germline CDR1 and CDR2: SQVTM and ANQGSEA. The CDR3 spans 12 residues. CDR3 amino acids: CSARQNTYGYTF. The CDR3 DNA follows: TGCAGTGCCAGACAGAATACCTATGGCTACACCTTC.

The chain uses TRBV7-8 and TRBJ2-1, with D possibly being TRBD1 (6 bases). The CDR3 loop spans 17 amino acids. The V end lost 5 bases, the J end lost 5 bases, and 22 bases lay between the germline ends. Germline V gene data show CDR1 as SGHVS and CDR2 as FQNEAQ. The CDR3 protein is CASSISQGRQFNNEQFF. The CDR3 DNA reads as TGTGCCAGCAGCATCTCCCAGGGGCGTCAATTCAACAATGAGCAGTTCTTC. Using reference TRBV7-8 and TRBJ2-1 for the parts outside the CDR3, the full variable domain is GAGVSQSPRYKVAKRGQDVALRCDPISGHVSLFWYQQALGQGPEFLTYFQNEAQLDKSGLPSDRFFAERPEGSVSTLKIQRTQQEDSAVYLCASSISQGRQFNNEQFFGPGTRLTVL.

Of note for this clonotype: A much larger clone is a single base away; this may be a read error. This sequence joins TRBV9 and TRBJ2-1, with a possible D match to TRBD2 (5 bases). The CDR3 covers 11 residues. CDR1 is SGDLS, CDR2 YYNGEE, per germline. Trimming pared 0 bases from V and 10 bases from J, leaving 5 bases between. The CDR3 DNA sequence: TGTGCCAGCAGCGTAGGGGAGGAGCAGTTCTTC. Amino acids: CASSVGEEQFF.

The chain combines TRBV28 with TRBJ2-3, with a tentative D call TRBD1 (6 bases). CDR1 is MDHEN, CDR2 SYDVKM, per germline. V shed 5 bases and J shed 6 bases, with 12 bases lying between them. The CDR3 is 13 residues long. The CDR3 DNA follows: TGTGCCAGCAGTCTGGACAGCCTTGATACGCAGTATTTT. Translated, it gives CASSLDSLDTQYF.

This rearrangement joins TRBV6-2 or TRBV6-3 to TRBJ2-1; tentative D call: TRBD2 (5 bases). This CDR3 has 11 residues. Trimming removed 5 bases from V and 8 bases from J, with 7 bases in between. From germline, CDR1 is MNHEY and CDR2 SVGEGT. CDR3 bases: TGTGCCAGCAGTGACTATGATGAGCAGTTCTTC. It specifies CASSDYDEQFF.

The V call is TRBV28, the J call TRBJ2-7, with 11 positions matching TRBD1. Trimming cost V 4 bases and J 4 bases; bases outside gene matches: 6. The CDR3 sequence is 15 residues long. CDR1 and CDR2 from the germline V gene are MDHEN and SYDVKM. In DNA form, the CDR3 reads TGTGCCAGCAGTTCCCAGGGGACAGGGGGATACGAGCAGTACTTC. Its translation: CASSSQGTGGYEQYF.

V is TRBV27 and J is TRBJ1-6; D is possibly TRBD1 (5 bases). The CDR3 totals 17 residues. V lost 5 bases and J 4 bases, leaving 18 bases between the germline ends. The germline V gene encodes CDR1 MNHEY and CDR2 SMNVEV (reference sequence). The CDR3 loop reads CASSPRSREGYNSPLHF. In nucleotides, the CDR3 is TGTGCCAGCAGTCCGAGAAGCAGGGAAGGTTATAATTCACCCCTCCACTTT.

The V and J genes are TRBV7-2 and TRBJ1-4, with 7 bases lining up with TRBD1. This CDR3 spans 18 amino acids. V shed 4 bases, J shed 0 bases, and the junction held 11 bases outside the gene matches. Germline V gives CDR1 SGHTA, CDR2 FQGNSA. DNA of the CDR3: TGTGCCAGCAGCTCCCCGACAGGGACTTTCCCAACTAATGAAAAACTGTTTTTT. Translating it yields CASSSPTGTFPTNEKLFF.

The chain is built from TRBV3-1 and TRBJ2-5, with D perhaps matching TRBD2 (6 bases). The J call is in doubt because the DNA end fits TRBJ2-7 better. In germline, CDR1 is LGHDT, CDR2 YNNKEL (reference sequence). The CDR3 spans 15 residues. Here the CDR3 DNA reads TGTGCCAGCAGTCGAACCGGGAGAAAGGCCTACGAGCAGTACTTC. Translated: CASSRTGRKAYEQYF.

This clonotype was observed at least ten times. The V call is TRBV10-3, the J call TRBJ2-5; weak D call: TRBD2 (7 bases). The CDR3 covers 16 residues. The V gene's germline CDR1 is ENHRY and CDR2 SYGVKD. Trimming removed 3 bases at V and 2 bases at J, with 16 bases between. CDR3 in DNA: TGTGCCATCAGTGACGCGGGGGCGGCACCTCAAGAGACCCAGTACTTC. This translates into CAISDAGAAPQETQYF.

V is TRBV7-6 and J is TRBJ1-2, with D maybe TRBD1 (6 bases). CDR1 and CDR2 from the germline V gene are SGHVS and FNYEAQ. This CDR3 has 16 residues. V lost 4 bases to trimming and J lost 6 bases, with 21 bases between them. The CDR3 DNA reads TGTGCCAGCAGCTCCCCCTACACGAGGGGGTTGCATGGCTACACCTTC. Translating gives CASSSPYTRGLHGYTF.

The rearrangement uses TRBV2 and TRBJ2-1; TRBD1 agrees at 10 bases. In germline, CDR1 is SNHLY, CDR2 FYNNEI. The V gene end was trimmed by 3 bases and the J gene end by 8 bases; junction bases not matched to a gene: 7. This CDR3 is built from 15 residues. CDR3 residues: CASSDRDRGTDEQFF. CDR3 DNA sequence: TGTGCCAGCAGTGACCGGGACAGGGGCACTGATGAGCAGTTCTTC.

This clonotype was picked up a small number of times. The chain has TRBV4-3 and TRBJ2-3; D may be TRBD2 (6 bases). The germline CDR1 and CDR2 sequences are LGHNA and YSLEER. The CDR3 runs 15 residues. V lost 1 base to trimming and J lost 2 bases, with 10 bases between them. The CDR3 region has the DNA TGCGCCAGCAGCCAAGGAACTAGCACCACAGATACGCAGTATTTT. Protein: CASSQGTSTTDTQYF.

The CDR3 spells CASSLDPSGGQEQYF. CDR3 nucleotides: TGCGCCAGCAGCTTGGATCCGTCTGGGGGGCAGGAGCAGTACTTC. This chain connects TRBV5-1 to TRBJ2-7; either TRBD1 or TRBD2 may fit D (6 bases each). From germline, CDR1 is SGHRS and CDR2 YFSETQ. The CDR3 is 15 residues long. V lost 0 bases, J lost 7 bases, and 17 bases lay in between. The full variable domain, completed using reference TRBV5-1 and TRBJ2-7, is KAGVTQTPRYLIKTRGQQVTLSCSPISGHRSVSWYQQTPGQGLQFLFEYFSETQRNKGNFPGRFSGRQFSNSRSEMNVSTLELGDSALYLCASSLDPSGGQEQYFGPGTRLTVT.

This clonotype turned up a few times. V usage is TRBV11-3 and J usage is TRBJ1-1, with 8 bases that match TRBD1. In germline, CDR1 is SGHNT, CDR2 YENEEA. Trimming took 8 bases from V and 7 from J; bases not matched to a gene: 9. The CDR3 is 13 residues long. The CDR3 sequence is CASRSGDRHEAFF. Here the CDR3 DNA reads TGTGCCAGCCGCTCCGGGGACAGGCATGAAGCTTTCTTT.

This clonotype was detected only a few times. This sequence joins TRBV27 and TRBJ1-1; D unresolved. There are 13 residues in the CDR3. The V end was cut by 2 bases, the J end by 3 bases, with 7 bases between. CDR1 is MNHEY and CDR2 is SMNVEV in the germline V gene (reference sequence). CDR3 protein: CASSLTVYTEAFF. The CDR3 DNA sequence: TGTGCCAGCAGTTTAACAGTCTACACTGAAGCTTTCTTT.

The chain has TRBV7-2 and TRBJ1-1; D not certain. Germline V gives CDR1 SGHTA, CDR2 FQGNSA. Trimming took 4 bases from V and 6 from J, leaving 12 bases between them. This CDR3 is built from 13 residues. CDR3 amino acids: CASSSQSVAEAFF. CDR3 nucleotide sequence: TGTGCCAGCAGCTCCCAGAGTGTCGCTGAAGCTTTCTTT.

The J gene is TRBJ2-1, the V gene TRBV10-3, with TRBD2 matching 12 bases. V trimming: 3 bases; J trimming: 10 bases; junction bases outside the gene matches: 10. The germline CDR1 and CDR2 sequences are ENHRY and SYGVKD. This CDR3 comprises 16 residues. The CDR3, as DNA: TGTGCCATCAGTGAACTAGCGGGGGGCCATTCTCGGGAGCAGTTCTTC. Translation: CAISELAGGHSREQFF.

This clonotype was observed a handful of times. The chain is built from TRBV7-2 and TRBJ2-6; D not resolved. Germline values: CDR1 SGHTA, CDR2 FQGNSA. CDR3 size: 15 residues. Trimming removed 2 bases from V and 0 bases from J, with 5 bases in between. The CDR3 DNA reads as TGTGCCAGCAGCTTATTAAGCTCTGGGGCCAACGTCCTGACTTTC. It codes for CASSLLSSGANVLTF.

The rearrangement joins TRBV7-3 to TRBJ2-3; D perhaps matches TRBD2 (6 bases). Deletions cut 5 bases from V and 3 bases from J, with 15 bases between. This CDR3 region has 15 residues. Germline V gene lookup returns CDR1 SGHTA and CDR2 FQGTGA. Here the CDR3 reads CASSPQGLWTDTQYF. In nucleotides, the CDR3 is TGTGCCAGCAGCCCCCAGGGACTTTGGACAGATACGCAGTATTTT. Full variable domain (outside the CDR3, taken from reference TRBV7-3 and TRBJ2-3): GAGVSQTPSNKVTEKGKYVELRCDPISGHTALYWYRQSLGQGPEFLIYFQGTGAADDSGLPNDRFFAVRPEGSVSTLKIQRTERGDSAVYLCASSPQGLWTDTQYFGPGTRLTVL.

This clonotype was counted a few times. The J gene is TRBJ2-1, the V gene TRBV12-5, with 11 nucleotides matching TRBD2. With V trimmed by 4 bases and J by 3 bases, 11 bases remained unmatched. Germline values: CDR1 LGHNT, CDR2 FRNRAP. The CDR3 consists of 18 residues. The CDR3 DNA is TGTGCTAGTGGTTCCCTAGCGGGGGGCCCCTCAAGCTACAATGAGCAGTTCTTC. This sequence encodes CASGSLAGGPSSYNEQFF.

This chain joins TRBV7-2 and TRBJ1-2; 9 bases are a match to TRBD1. The CDR3 is made up of 15 amino acids. Germline V gene lookup returns CDR1 SGHTA and CDR2 FQGNSA. V was clipped by 4 bases and J by 3 bases; unmatched bases: 6. Here the CDR3 DNA reads TGTGCCAGCAGCTATCCCGGACAGGGGCACTATGGCTACACCTTC. This translates into CASSYPGQGHYGYTF.

For this clonotype: One junction end does not reproduce the germline sequence, and a read error may be involved. The chain links TRBV12-3 or TRBV12-4 to TRBJ2-3; 9 positions match TRBD2. This CDR3 is built from 16 residues. CDR3 DNA sequence: TGTGCCAGCGCGGGGGGGCCGCGCGCTGGCACAGATGCGCAGTATTTT. It specifies CASAGGPRAGTDAQYF.

This clonotype came up a few times. The J gene is TRBJ2-2, the V gene TRBV7-3; weak D call: TRBD1 (6 bases). The germline V gene has CDR1 SGHTA and CDR2 FQGTGA. The length of the CDR3 is 16 residues. Between the trimmed V and J ends, which lost 5 bases and 4 bases, there was a span of 17 bases. CDR3 nucleotide sequence: TGTGCCAGCAGCCTAAATCCGGACAGAGGCACCGGGGAGCTGTTTTTT. Translating gives CASSLNPDRGTGELFF.

This clonotype has only a few counts. The V gene is TRBV4-2, the J gene TRBJ2-3; 12 bases align to TRBD2. The CDR3 loop spans 16 amino acids. Germline CDR1 is LGHNA and CDR2 is YNFKEQ. Trimming took 3 bases from V and 0 from J; bases not matched to a gene: 1. The DNA of the CDR3 is TGTGCCAGCAGCCAGCTAGCGGGGGGGAGCACAGATACGCAGTATTTT. Its protein is CASSQLAGGSTDTQYF.

There are a few counts of this clonotype. J is TRBJ1-4 and V is TRBV7-9, with D maybe TRBD1 (6 bases). The germline V gene has CDR1 SEHNR and CDR2 FQNEAQ (reference sequence). The germline V and J ends were trimmed by 5 bases and 8 bases, with 18 bases remaining between them. The CDR3 runs to 15 residues. CDR3 amino acids: CASSVPQGPQEKLFF. The CDR3 nucleotides read TGTGCCAGCAGCGTACCACAGGGCCCCCAGGAAAAACTGTTTTTT. The full variable domain, rest sourced from reference TRBV7-9 and TRBJ1-4, is DTGVSQNPRHKITKRGQNVTFRCDPISEHNRLYWYRQTLGQGPEFLTYFQNEAQLEKSRLLSDRFSAERPKGSFSTLEIQRTEQGDSAMYLCASSVPQGPQEKLFFGSGTQLSVL.

The chain has TRBV3-1 and TRBJ2-6, with a weak D call TRBD1 (6 bases). The CDR3 has 17 residues. V shed 2 bases and J shed 3 bases, with 14 bases lying between them. The germline V gene has CDR1 LGHDT and CDR2 YNNKEL (reference sequence). CDR3 amino acids: CASSQWGTYGGANVLTF. CDR3 DNA sequence: TGTGCCAGCAGCCAATGGGGGACATACGGTGGGGCCAACGTCCTGACTTTC.

The chain links TRBV12-3 or TRBV12-4 to TRBJ1-2; possible D gene TRBD1, 5 bases. The CDR3 loop spans 13 amino acids. The V and J ends lost 1 base and 13 bases respectively, with 16 bases between them. The CDR3 spells CASSLEAGQGSTF. In DNA, the CDR3 is TGTGCCAGCAGTTTAGAGGCAGGGCAGGGTAGCACCTTC.